A single sample is the source of the 10 T cell receptor beta chains below, sequenced in a study of CD8+ T cells in alopecia areata. RNA extraction and reverse transcription yielded cDNA as sequencing template. The table came from immunoSEQ multiplex PCR; TCRdb's copy has only in-frame clones and leaves some out. The sample includes 150,000 or so clones, approximately 49% of them seen just once. The sample in question was CD8+ T cells sorted from blood, obtained at week 0. Receptors originate from a human donor with alopecia areata.

The V and J genes are TRBV6-5 and TRBJ1-2, with D possibly matching TRBD1 (5 bases). CDR1 and CDR2 (germline): MNHEY, SVGAGI. There are 13 residues in the CDR3. Trimming took off 0 bases at V and 8 bases at J, with 10 bases between the two ends. The CDR3 sequence: CASSYSSWGGYTF. CDR3 DNA: TGTGCCAGCAGTTACTCGAGCTGGGGCGGCTACACCTTC.

V gene TRBV7-8 combines with J gene TRBJ1-1, with D unresolved. V gave up 6 bases and J gave up 1 base, with 9 bases separating them. Germline V gene sequence: CDR1 SGHVS, CDR2 FQNEAQ. The CDR3 sequence is 13 residues long. The CDR3 nucleotides read TGTGCCAGCAGGGGAACGGAGAACACTGAAGCTTTCTTT. It is translated as CASRGTENTEAFF.

The chain employs TRBV30 and TRBJ1-6; TRBD1 is a possible D gene (5 bases). CDR1 and CDR2 from the germline V gene are GTSNPN and SVGIG (reference sequence). The CDR3 totals 11 residues. Trimming removed 6 bases from V and 9 bases from J, with 9 bases in between. The CDR3 spells CACHGGSPLHF. The CDR3 DNA reads as TGTGCCTGTCATGGGGGTTCACCCCTCCACTTT.

This sequence joins TRBV19 and TRBJ2-7; 8 bases are shared with TRBD1. Germline assignment: CDR1 LNHDA and CDR2 SQIVND (reference sequence). V trimming: 5 bases; J trimming: 3 bases; junction bases outside the gene matches: 3. This CDR3 has 13 amino acids. The CDR3 nucleotides are TGTGCCAGTAGTCCGGGGACAGGCTACGAGCAGTACTTC. Amino acid sequence: CASSPGTGYEQYF.

The rearrangement uses TRBV30 and TRBJ2-7; D not resolved. The CDR3 is 13 residues long. V lost 3 bases to trimming and J lost 1 base, with 10 bases between them. Germline CDR1 is GTSNPN and CDR2 is SVGIG (reference sequence). The CDR3 DNA sequence: TGTGCCTGGAGCAGCCTTAATTCCTACGAGCAGTACTTC. Its translation is CAWSSLNSYEQYF.

This clone was seen a handful of times. The genes are TRBV27 and TRBJ2-3; 7 bases agree with TRBD1. The CDR3 length is 17 residues. Germline CDR1 MNHEY, CDR2 SMNVEV (reference sequence). V trimming: 5 bases; J trimming: 0 bases; junction bases outside the gene matches: 11. CDR3: CASSPTGTAISTDTQYF. In DNA, the CDR3 is TGTGCCAGCAGTCCCACCGGGACAGCGATTAGCACAGATACGCAGTATTTT.

Only a few counts were recorded for this clone. The V call is TRBV7-6, the J call TRBJ2-1, with a tentative D call TRBD1 (5 bases). Germline CDR1 is SGHVS and CDR2 is FNYEAQ. The CDR3 consists of 14 residues. Trimming cost V 5 bases and J 8 bases, with 16 bases left between them. DNA of the CDR3: TGTGCCAGCAGCGCGCTCCGACAGTTCGATGAGCAGTTCTTC. Residues: CASSALRQFDEQFF.

The chain couples TRBV29-1 to TRBJ1-2; D unclear. V lost 4 bases and J 2 bases, leaving 11 bases between the germline ends. CDR3 size: 13 residues. Germline-derived CDR1 and CDR2 are SQVTM and ANQGSEA. The CDR3 nucleotides read TGCAGCGTTGCAGATCCACTGAACTATGGCTACACCTTC. Encoded protein: CSVADPLNYGYTF.

The chain carries TRBV5-6 and TRBJ1-2; no reliable D call. The CDR3 has 14 residues. The germline gives CDR1 SGHDT, CDR2 YYEEEE. Trimming pared 1 base from V and 8 bases from J, leaving 15 bases between. The CDR3 protein is CASSLWADLYGYTF. The CDR3 DNA reads TGTGCCAGCAGCTTGTGGGCGGATTTATACGGCTACACCTTC.

The chain joins TRBV4-1 to TRBJ1-5; perhaps TRBD1 as D (5 bases). Trimming removed 0 bases from V and 7 bases from J, with 10 bases in between. There are 14 residues in the CDR3. Germline CDR1 MGHRA, CDR2 YSYEKL. The CDR3 DNA reads TGCGCCAGCAGCCAAGATGCAGGGTCGCAGCCCCAGCATTTT. It specifies CASSQDAGSQPQHF.